This is a list of T cell receptor beta chains from one sample in a study of blood T cell repertoires in COVID-19. TCRdb's table, derived via immunoSEQ multiplex PCR, lists solely in-frame clones and lacks some. The sample includes some 41,000 clones, more than 85% of them seen just once. The sequenced sample consisted of peripheral blood. The receptors stem from a human donor in a cohort sampled during active COVID-19. Both conserved end residues are part of each CDR3.

>TRBV28|TRBJ1-6
CASSLPGQGNSPLHF
>TRBV6-5|TRBJ1-1
CASTRHPNTEAFF
>TRBV28|TRBJ2-1
CASSLGGYSYNEQFF
>TRBV11-2|TRBJ2-7
CASSLELRTGEEQYF
>TRBV27|TRBJ1-2
CASSLSVQAYGYTF
>TRBV18|TRBJ2-7
CASFVTTGGEQYF
>TRBV9|TRBJ2-3
CASSVAGTRSTDTQYF
>TRBV7-8|TRBJ1-6
CASSLASLQGSYNSPLHF
>TRBV2|TRBJ1-3
CASRLQGVGNTIYF
>TRBV27|TRBJ1-1
CASASLNTEAFF
>TRBV29-1|TRBJ1-2
CSVETGENYGYTF
>TRBV27|TRBJ2-7
CASSLMSLGIGVLYEQYF
>TRBV6-2/TRBV6-3|TRBJ2-5
CASSPYQETQYF
>TRBV19|TRBJ2-4
CASSISGGRRAKNIQYF
>TRBV13|TRBJ2-1
CASSLQGLAGGYNEQFF
>TRBV6-5|TRBJ1-1
CASLQGMNTEAFF
>TRBV6-2/TRBV6-3|TRBJ2-1
CASSYSRASGNSYNEQFF
>TRBV5-1|TRBJ1-2
CASSLGQGAYGYTF
>TRBV4-1|TRBJ2-7
CASSQDKLASYEQYF
>TRBV7-3|TRBJ2-1
CASSLIGTGGNEQFF
>TRBV19|TRBJ1-1
CASSWGTGVATEAFF
>TRBV11-2|TRBJ1-1
CASSRTRVRDTEAFF
>TRBV11-2|TRBJ1-2
CASSLGGSLYGYTF
>TRBV18|TRBJ2-3
CASSPTNADTDTQYF
>TRBV27|TRBJ2-1
CASSLRTSGTFYNEQFF
>TRBV6-4|TRBJ1-6
CASTGTGVYNSPLHF
>TRBV7-2|TRBJ2-3
CASSLQGTDTQYF
>TRBV7-9|TRBJ2-1
CASSIKDTVAREQFF
>TRBV7-8|TRBJ2-3
CASSPVRGMDTQYF
>TRBV3-1/TRBV3-2|TRBJ2-4
CASSQGGGFGKLQYF
>TRBV7-9|TRBJ2-2
CASSDRDRGSGGELFF
>TRBV6-5|TRBJ1-3
CASSPAQGSGNTIYF
>TRBV6-5|TRBJ2-3
CASRTTPDTQYF
>TRBV30|TRBJ1-5
CAWTGQAIGGPQHF
>TRBV7-9|TRBJ1-2
CASSSAPGTGDYGYTF
>TRBV18|TRBJ1-3
CASTPGQIHSGNTIYF
>TRBV2|TRBJ2-1
CASTPDRVRPGEQFF
>TRBV30|TRBJ2-7
CAWGTGSSYEQYF
>TRBV2|TRBJ2-1
CASSASGGGYNEQFF
>TRBV9|TRBJ2-3
CASSPENGGSLTDTQYF
>TRBV10-3|TRBJ1-4
CAISRTGGNEKLFF
>TRBV27|TRBJ2-3
CASNLGGAGGTDTQYF
>TRBV4-1|TRBJ1-4
CASSQEGTDEKLFF
>TRBV4-2|TRBJ2-7
CASSQDGTESYEQYF
>TRBV21-1|TRBJ1-1
CASSGGVENTEAFF
>TRBV24-1|TRBJ2-1
CATSEPGTNNEQFF
>TRBV5-8|TRBJ1-5
CASSPGRWAANQPQHF
>TRBV7-2|TRBJ2-7
CASGQGGWGYEQYF
>TRBV7-6|TRBJ2-1
CASSLAPTGNSYNEQFF
>TRBV9|TRBJ2-7
CASSISVGGEQYF
>TRBV6-1|TRBJ1-6
CASSDRNSPLHF
>TRBV6-4|TRBJ2-3
CASSDSPTGIDTQYF
>TRBV6-2/TRBV6-3|TRBJ2-1
CASSLNYPAYNEQFF
>TRBV9|TRBJ1-5
CASSVEGTGSQPQHF